Each of the 21 T cell receptor beta chains below was sequenced from the same sample in a study of T-cell reconstitution after alpha-beta-depleted transplantation in children. Unique molecular identifiers were used to barcode this TCRbeta library. TCRdb recomputed calls from the PCR reads with MiXCR, one row per CDR3 protein. This table has approximately 490,000 distinct CDR3 sequences, roughly a tenth appearing once. This specimen was PBMCs, taken before TCRalphabeta/CD19-depleted stem cell transplant. Every receptor here comes from a child aged 2 to 10 with inherited bone marrow failure, due to receive a stem cell transplant.

This clonotype occurred many times. This rearrangement joins TRBV3-1 to TRBJ2-3; D remains unclear. Deletions cut 0 bases from V and 7 bases from J, with 11 bases between. The CDR3 spans 14 residues. CDR1 and CDR2 (germline): LGHDT, YNNKEL (reference sequence). CDR3 sequence (DNA): TGTGCCAGCAGCCAAGATTCCCGCGGAAATACGCAGTATTTT. Encoded protein: CASSQDSRGNTQYF.

This clonotype was counted ten times or more. The chain employs TRBV4-3 and TRBJ2-1; D gene unclear. Germline CDR1 is LGHNA and CDR2 is YSLEER. Trimming took 4 bases from V and 4 from J, leaving 11 bases between them. This CDR3 is built from 14 residues. The CDR3 here is CASSPWLSYNEQFF. The CDR3 DNA sequence: TGCGCCAGCAGCCCCTGGCTCTCATACAATGAGCAGTTCTTC.

This clonotype was picked up many times. The chain uses TRBV28 and TRBJ1-2; possible D gene TRBD1, 6 bases. This CDR3 region has 16 residues. Germline loops: CDR1 MDHEN, CDR2 SYDVKM. Trimming left V 4 bases short and J 5 bases short, with 20 bases between. The CDR3 nucleotides read TGTGCCAGCAGTTCGCGAGGGGGAGGGGCGTTATATGGCTACACCTTC. Amino acids: CASSSRGGGALYGYTF.

At least ten counts were recorded for this clonotype. V and J are TRBV20-1 and TRBJ1-1; perhaps TRBD1 as D (6 bases). This CDR3 region has 14 residues. The V gene lost 5 bases and the J gene lost 5 bases, with 18 bases spanning the gap. Germline assignment: CDR1 DFQATT and CDR2 SNEGSKA (reference sequence). CDR3 DNA sequence: TGCAGTGCTTTAGGCCACAGGGCTGGAACTGAAGCTTTCTTT. Translation gives CSALGHRAGTEAFF.

This clonotype was counted between two and nine times. The rearrangement links TRBV12-3 or TRBV12-4 to TRBJ2-5; unclear D gene. The CDR3 consists of 13 residues. V lost 0 bases and J 5 bases, leaving 7 bases between the germline ends. In nucleotides, the CDR3 is TGTGCCAGCAGTTTAGCGGTTATTGAGACCCAGTACTTC. It is translated as CASSLAVIETQYF.

The V and J genes are TRBV19 and TRBJ2-2; no firm D call. With 10 bases removed from V and 7 bases from J, the gap between germline ends came to 13 bases. This CDR3 comprises 12 residues. The V gene's germline CDR1 is LNHDA and CDR2 SQIVND (reference sequence). The CDR3 DNA reads TGTGCCACCATGACCCTAAACGGGGAGCTGTTTTTT. Translation gives CATMTLNGELFF.

This chain joins TRBV7-8 and TRBJ2-5, with 12 nucleotides matching TRBD2. The trim removed 5 bases at V and 3 bases at J, leaving 10 bases unmatched. Germline V gene data show CDR1 as SGHVS and CDR2 as FQNEAQ. The CDR3 consists of 17 residues. The CDR3 DNA follows: TGTGCCAGCAGCCTACTCCCGAGACTAGCGGGAGAAGAGACCCAGTACTTC. Protein: CASSLLPRLAGEETQYF. The whole variable domain, remainder taken from reference TRBV7-8 and TRBJ2-5, is GAGVSQSPRYKVAKRGQDVALRCDPISGHVSLFWYQQALGQGPEFLTYFQNEAQLDKSGLPSDRFFAERPEGSVSTLKIQRTQQEDSAVYLCASSLLPRLAGEETQYFGPGTRLLVL.

Of note for this clonotype: Being one base from a much bigger clone, this may be a read error. This sequence joins TRBV20-1 and TRBJ2-5; TRBD1 agrees at 7 bases. Germline V gene data show CDR1 as DFQATT and CDR2 as SNEGSKA (reference sequence). V shed 6 bases, J shed 0 bases, and the junction held 7 bases outside the gene matches. The CDR3 totals 14 residues. The CDR3 region is CSARDSAYQETQYF. The CDR3 DNA reads TGCAGTGCCCGGGACAGCGCGTACCAAGAGACCCAGTACTTC.

This clonotype was counted many times. The genes are TRBV7-2 and TRBJ2-7; TRBD1 matches 9 bases. Germline CDR1 is SGHTA and CDR2 is FQGNSA. CDR3 length: 14 residues. J was trimmed by 3 bases and V by 4 bases; bases with no gene match: 4. This CDR3 is CASSWDRAFYEQYF. CDR3 nucleotides: TGTGCCAGCAGCTGGGACAGGGCATTCTACGAGCAGTACTTC.

The chain recombines TRBV4-1 with TRBJ2-3, with TRBD2 identical over 11 bases. Trimming at V came to 3 bases and at J to 5 bases, leaving 7 bases not matched to a gene. Germline V gene sequence: CDR1 MGHRA, CDR2 YSYEKL. CDR3 length: 16 residues. The CDR3 DNA reads TGCGCCAGCAGCCACCTTAGCGGGAGGGGTGGAGATACGCAGTATTTT. Its protein product is CASSHLSGRGGDTQYF.

Ten or more counts support this clonotype. This chain links TRBV28 with TRBJ2-3; the D is unclear. V lost 3 bases, J lost 0 bases, and 7 bases lay in between. The CDR3 is 14 residues long. Germline V gene lookup returns CDR1 MDHEN and CDR2 SYDVKM. The CDR3 DNA reads as TGTGCCAGCAGTTTGCCCCCGAGCACAGATACGCAGTATTTT. Amino acids: CASSLPPSTDTQYF. Full variable domain (outside the CDR3, taken from reference TRBV28 and TRBJ2-3): DVKVTQSSRYLVKRTGEKVFLECVQDMDHENMFWYRQDPGLGLRLIYFSYDVKMKEKGDIPEGYSVSREKKERFSLILESASTNQTSMYLCASSLPPSTDTQYFGPGTRLTVL.

This clonotype was observed many times. This chain joins TRBV15 and TRBJ2-1; TRBD2 matches at 10 bases. V trimming: 0 bases; J trimming: 7 bases; junction bases outside the gene matches: 3. This CDR3 spans 15 amino acids. Germline V lookup: CDR1 LNHNV, CDR2 YYDKDF (reference sequence). CDR3 DNA sequence: TGTGCCACCAGCAGAGAGGGACTAGCGAGGAATGAGCAGTTCTTC. This sequence encodes CATSREGLARNEQFF.

The table lists this clonotype with many counts. The V gene is TRBV5-1, the J gene TRBJ2-7; 8 positions match TRBD1. Germline lookup yields CDR1 SGHRS and CDR2 YFSETQ. This CDR3 is built from 14 residues. The V and J ends lost 4 bases and 5 bases, in that order; junction bases with no gene match: 8. The CDR3 sequence: CASSLLPGGHEQYF. The CDR3 nucleotides are TGCGCCAGCAGCCTCCTGCCAGGGGGCCACGAGCAGTACTTC.

This chain links TRBV19 with TRBJ1-1; D gene uncertain. CDR3 length equals 16 residues. Trimming stripped 7 bases from V and 0 bases from J, with 18 bases between. In germline, CDR1 is LNHDA, CDR2 SQIVND (reference sequence). The CDR3 DNA reads as TGTGCCAGTACAGTATTAGGTGGGAATTTGAACACTGAAGCTTTCTTT. It encodes CASTVLGGNLNTEAFF.

This clonotype was counted at least ten times. The V gene is TRBV7-2, the J gene TRBJ1-5; TRBD1 matches at 7 bases. Germline CDR1 is SGHTA and CDR2 is FQGNSA. The CDR3 runs 15 residues. V shed 1 base and J 3 bases; nucleotides not matched to a gene: 3. The chain's CDR3 is CASSLGDRVNQPQHF. The CDR3 DNA follows: TGTGCCAGCAGCTTAGGCGACAGGGTCAATCAGCCCCAGCATTTT.

This clonotype appeared many times. V gene TRBV7-2 combines with J gene TRBJ2-1; 7 bases line up with TRBD2. CDR1 is SGHTA, CDR2 FQGNSA, per germline. V was clipped by 2 bases and J by 4 bases; unmatched bases: 8. The CDR3 has 16 residues. In nucleotides, the CDR3 is TGTGCCAGCAGCTTATCTTTCCAGGGAGGGTACAATGAGCAGTTCTTC. Its protein product is CASSLSFQGGYNEQFF.

This clonotype came up many times. The V gene is TRBV6-5, the J gene TRBJ1-2; D may be TRBD1 (6 bases). Germline CDR1 and CDR2: MNHEY and SVGAGI. The CDR3 is made up of 13 amino acids. V lost 4 bases and J lost 6, with 12 bases in between. CDR3 amino acids: CASSLQGGNGYTF. CDR3 sequence (DNA): TGTGCCAGCAGTTTGCAAGGGGGGAATGGCTACACCTTC.

V and J are TRBV10-3 and TRBJ2-7; 14 bases fit TRBD2. CDR1 is ENHRY, CDR2 SYGVKD, per germline. Losses at the gene ends were 2 bases for V and 7 bases for J; bases not matched to a gene: 4. This CDR3 contains 15 residues. CDR3 sequence: CAISEMGLAGAEQYF. CDR3 bases: TGTGCCATCAGTGAGATGGGACTAGCGGGAGCGGAGCAGTACTTC.

This clonotype showed up many times. V gene TRBV5-1 combines with J gene TRBJ2-5; D may be TRBD2 (6 bases). The germline V gene encodes CDR1 SGHRS and CDR2 YFSETQ. This CDR3 comprises 15 residues. V was pared by 0 bases and J by 3 bases, with 12 bases between. CDR3 nucleotide sequence: TGCGCCAGCAGCTTGGGTTGGCGGGAAAAAGAGACCCAGTACTTC. Its translation: CASSLGWREKETQYF.

This clonotype has more than one count but fewer than ten. The chain couples TRBV5-1 to TRBJ2-1; D tentatively reads TRBD1 or TRBD2 (5 bases each). The CDR3 length is 16 residues. CDR1 is SGHRS and CDR2 is YFSETQ in the germline V gene. Trimming shortened V by 3 bases and J by 7 bases, and 20 bases separated the two germline ends. The chain's CDR3 is CASSSVGMRGRNEQFF. CDR3 in DNA: TGCGCCAGCAGCTCAGTGGGTATGAGGGGTAGGAATGAGCAGTTCTTC.

This clonotype was observed a few times. The chain has TRBV30 and TRBJ2-7, with a tentative D call TRBD2 (5 bases). CDR1 GTSNPN and CDR2 SVGIG come from the germline V gene (reference sequence). V lost 0 bases and J lost 5, with 17 bases in between. The CDR3 has 15 residues. CDR3 region: CAWSVRTEIRHEQYF. Written as DNA, the CDR3 is TGTGCCTGGAGTGTAAGGACTGAGATTCGGCACGAGCAGTACTTC.